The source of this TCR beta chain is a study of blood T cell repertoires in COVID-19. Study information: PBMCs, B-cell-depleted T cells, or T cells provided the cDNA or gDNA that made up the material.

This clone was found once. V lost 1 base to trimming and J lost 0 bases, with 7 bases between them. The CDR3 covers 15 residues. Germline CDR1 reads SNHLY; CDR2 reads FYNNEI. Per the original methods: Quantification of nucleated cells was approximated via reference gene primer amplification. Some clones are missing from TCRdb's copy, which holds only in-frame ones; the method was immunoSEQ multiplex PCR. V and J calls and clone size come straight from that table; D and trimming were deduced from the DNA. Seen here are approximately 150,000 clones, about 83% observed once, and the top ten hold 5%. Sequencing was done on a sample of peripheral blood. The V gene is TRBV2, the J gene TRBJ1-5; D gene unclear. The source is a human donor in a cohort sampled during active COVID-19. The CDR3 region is CASSEVSNSNQPQHF. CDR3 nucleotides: TGTGCCAGCAGTGAAGTTAGTAATAGCAATCAGCCCCAGCATTTT.